The 23 T cell receptor beta chains below come from one sample, sequenced in a study of cytomegalovirus exposure and HLA in healthy donors. Measured with immunoSEQ multiplex PCR; TCRdb has only the in-frame clones, and not every one. The sample lists some 130,000 clones; approximately 94% were seen once. The sequencing sample was made of PBMCs. These receptors were obtained from a young man in good health and CMV-seropositive.

V usage is TRBV27 and J usage is TRBJ2-2; no clear D. With 4 bases removed from V and 6 bases from J, the gap between germline ends came to 12 bases. This CDR3 contains 14 residues. The germline V gene encodes CDR1 MNHEY and CDR2 SMNVEV (reference sequence). Here the CDR3 reads CASSYGRSSGELFF. The CDR3 nucleotides are TGTGCCAGCAGTTATGGGCGTTCGTCCGGGGAGCTGTTTTTT.

This clone is a singleton in its sample. The chain recombines TRBV15 with TRBJ2-7, with D unresolved. The CDR3 is 13 amino acids. Trimming took off 0 bases at V and 7 bases at J, with 10 bases between the two ends. Per the germline V gene, CDR1 is LNHNV and CDR2 is YYDKDF (reference sequence). CDR3 sequence (DNA): TGTGCCACCAGCAGAGATGCGAGGAGTGAGCAGTACTTC. It is translated as CATSRDARSEQYF.

A word on this clone: At one of its ends the junction is not consistent with the germline gene, which may arise from a read error. The chain uses TRBV7-7 and TRBJ2-1; no clear D gene. CDR1 and CDR2 from the germline V gene are SSHAT and FNYEAQ (reference sequence). CDR3 length equals 13 residues. The CDR3 DNA follows: TGTGCTAGCAGCTTAGTGGTGGAGAGTGAGCAGTTCTTC. This gives the protein CASSLVVESEQFF.

The chain combines TRBV7-2 with TRBJ1-2; a possible D gene is TRBD1 (6 bases). The germline V and J ends were trimmed by 5 bases and 0 bases, with 13 bases remaining between them. Germline CDR1 SGHTA, CDR2 FQGNSA. The CDR3 spans 15 residues. The CDR3: CASSREGHANYGYTF. The CDR3 DNA sequence: TGTGCCAGCAGCCGCGAGGGACACGCTAACTATGGCTACACCTTC.

The chain has TRBV4-1 and TRBJ2-5, with D unclear. Trimming stripped 1 base from V and 1 base from J, with 13 bases between. This CDR3 comprises 16 residues. Germline V CDR1 and CDR2: MGHRA, YSYEKL. The CDR3 DNA sequence: TGCGCCAGCAGCCAAGTTGAGAGGCCGGGCCAAGAGACCCAGTACTTC. It encodes CASSQVERPGQETQYF.

This chain uses TRBV20-1 with TRBJ2-1; the match to TRBD2 covers 7 bases. Germline V CDR1 and CDR2: DFQATT, SNEGSKA (reference sequence). Germline trimming cut 6 bases from V and 7 bases from J; bases unmatched to any gene: 3. The CDR3 extends over 11 amino acids. CDR3 protein: CSAGEGNEQFF. The CDR3 coding sequence is TGCAGTGCCGGGGAGGGGAATGAGCAGTTCTTC.

V and J are TRBV5-1 and TRBJ1-3; D is ambiguous. This CDR3 has 17 amino acids. With 0 bases removed from V and 2 bases from J, the gap between germline ends came to 15 bases. Germline V gene data show CDR1 as SGHRS and CDR2 as YFSETQ. The CDR3: CASSLVPGIMAGNTIYF. For the CDR3, the DNA is TGCGCCAGCAGCTTGGTTCCGGGGATCATGGCTGGAAACACCATATATTTT.

The chain uses TRBV28 and TRBJ2-3, with D tentatively TRBD2 (6 bases). The V gene's germline CDR1 is MDHEN and CDR2 SYDVKM. This CDR3 region has 15 residues. With 5 bases removed from V and 0 bases from J, the gap between germline ends came to 12 bases. The DNA of the CDR3 is TGTGCCAGCAGTATCCTAGCGTCTAGCACAGATACGCAGTATTTT. Translation gives CASSILASSTDTQYF.

This clone has just a few counts. The rearrangement joins TRBV28 to TRBJ1-2; D might be TRBD1 (5 bases). The ends were cut back, 3 bases at V and 11 bases at J, with 19 bases in the middle. The germline V gene has CDR1 MDHEN and CDR2 SYDVKM. CDR3 length: 14 amino acids. DNA for the CDR3: TGTGCCAGCAGTTTTTCTGGAGACAGCCCGAGGTACACCTTC. This encodes CASSFSGDSPRYTF.

The V call is TRBV18, the J call TRBJ2-7; 7 nucleotides align to TRBD2. J lost 4 bases, V lost 6 bases, and 6 bases had no gene match. Germline assignment: CDR1 KGHSH and CDR2 LQKENI. The CDR3 is 13 residues long. CDR3 DNA: TGTGCCAGCTCTCATGGGACTAATTACGAGCAGTACTTC. It codes for CASSHGTNYEQYF.

The chain combines TRBV5-6 with TRBJ2-3; D might be TRBD1 (7 bases). This CDR3 comprises 17 residues. Germline V gene lookup returns CDR1 SGHDT and CDR2 YYEEEE. Trimming stripped 5 bases from V and 8 bases from J, with 27 bases between. CDR3 DNA sequence: TGTGCCAGCAGTCTGGGGACAGTACTTCACGGAGGGGTTACGCAGTATTTT. This sequence encodes CASSLGTVLHGGVTQYF.

The chain has TRBV5-6 and TRBJ2-1; 8 bases are shared with TRBD2. V dropped 3 bases and J dropped 1; count of bases not matched to a gene: 9. Germline loops: CDR1 SGHDT, CDR2 YYEEEE. CDR3 length: 17 residues. CDR3 sequence reads: CASSSLLAGESYNEQFF. CDR3 nucleotides: TGTGCCAGCAGCTCCCTCCTAGCGGGCGAATCCTACAATGAGCAGTTCTTC.

The chain is built from TRBV27 and TRBJ2-7; D perhaps matches TRBD2 (6 bases). Germline lookup yields CDR1 MNHEY and CDR2 SMNVEV (reference sequence). V lost 4 bases and J lost 5, with 18 bases in between. The CDR3 covers 15 residues. The CDR3 spells CASSSGEILRNEQYF. The CDR3 DNA sequence: TGTGCCAGCAGTTCGGGGGAGATCCTGCGTAACGAGCAGTACTTC.

J is TRBJ1-1 and V is TRBV5-1; 7 nucleotides line up with TRBD1. CDR1 and CDR2 from the germline V gene are SGHRS and YFSETQ. The CDR3 has 14 amino acids. V gave up 4 bases and J gave up 5 bases; unmatched junction bases: 8. The CDR3 bases are TGCGCCAGCAGCGTCCGACAGGGTTGGACTGAAGCTTTCTTT. It codes for CASSVRQGWTEAFF.

The CDR3 sequence: CASSPPGLYLEDTQYF. DNA for the CDR3: TGTGCCAGCAGCCCACCGGGACTCTATTTAGAAGATACGCAGTATTTT. This sequence joins TRBV11-2 and TRBJ2-3; D might be TRBD2 (6 bases). Per germline, CDR1 SGHAT and CDR2 FQNNGV. The CDR3 runs 16 residues. The ends were cut back, 5 bases at V and 5 bases at J, with 20 bases in the middle.

V usage is TRBV27 and J usage is TRBJ1-2; D may be TRBD1 (5 bases). The V gene lost 6 bases and the J gene lost 1 base, with 12 bases spanning the gap. Germline lookup yields CDR1 MNHEY and CDR2 SMNVEV (reference sequence). The CDR3 runs 14 residues. In DNA form, the CDR3 reads TGTGCCAGCAGCCGGGGGGGGTTTAACTATGGCTACACCTTC. Its translation: CASSRGGFNYGYTF.

V and J are TRBV5-1 and TRBJ1-1; possible D gene TRBD1, 6 bases. The CDR3 extends over 13 amino acids. Germline V lookup: CDR1 SGHRS, CDR2 YFSETQ. Trimming took off 0 bases at V and 10 bases at J, with 13 bases between the two ends. CDR3 amino acids: CASSLAGQGRAFF. The CDR3 DNA follows: TGCGCCAGCAGCTTGGCCGGGCAGGGGCGAGCTTTCTTT.

Turning to this clone: At one end the junction does not follow the germline gene, possibly because of a read error. The chain carries TRBV6-1 and TRBJ2-6; the match to TRBD1 covers 7 bases. This CDR3 is 13 amino acids long. The germline gives CDR1 MNHNS, CDR2 SASEGT. The CDR3 sequence: CASKVPGGNVLTF. CDR3 DNA: TGTGCCAGCAAGGTTCCAGGGGGCAACGTCCTGACTTTC.

The rearrangement joins TRBV5-1 to TRBJ2-2, with TRBD2 matching over 7 bases. J was trimmed by 7 bases and V by 1 base; bases with no gene match: 4. The CDR3 loop spans 14 amino acids. Germline values: CDR1 SGHRS, CDR2 YFSETQ. The CDR3, as DNA: TGCGCCAGCAGCTTGAGGGACTATCACGGGGAGCTGTTTTTT. The encoded protein is CASSLRDYHGELFF.

The chain joins TRBV6-1 to TRBJ1-1; TRBD1 might be the D (5 bases). V dropped 6 bases and J dropped 2 bases, with 13 bases sitting between them. CDR1 is MNHNS, CDR2 SASEGT, per germline. CDR3 length: 14 amino acids. The CDR3 region is CASSFTGGNTEAFF. The CDR3 DNA is TGTGCCAGCAGCTTTACGGGGGGTAACACTGAAGCTTTCTTT.

The chain has TRBV7-3 and TRBJ2-3, with D maybe TRBD2 (7 bases). Germline lookup yields CDR1 SGHTA and CDR2 FQGTGA. The CDR3 extends over 16 amino acids. With 4 bases removed from V and 1 base from J, the gap between germline ends came to 15 bases. As DNA, the CDR3 is TGTGCCAGCAGCTCCGGTTTAGGGGGGGGCACAGATACGCAGTATTTT. Residues: CASSSGLGGGTDTQYF.

This chain uses TRBV2 with TRBJ2-6, with D possibly TRBD2 on 5 matching bases. The CDR3 consists of 16 residues. Trimming left V 5 bases short and J 0 bases short, with 11 bases between. CDR1 and CDR2 (germline): SNHLY, FYNNEI. The CDR3 protein is CASSYERYSGANVLTF. The CDR3 bases are TGTGCCAGCAGTTATGAGCGGTACTCTGGGGCCAACGTCCTGACTTTC.

The chain employs TRBV19 and TRBJ2-7; weak D call: TRBD2 (5 bases). The CDR3 sequence is 13 residues long. Trimming took 5 bases from V and 3 from J, leaving 11 bases between them. Looked up from germline, CDR1 is LNHDA and CDR2 is SQIVND (reference sequence). CDR3 region: CASSPGLGYEQYF. The CDR3 DNA reads as TGTGCCAGTAGTCCCGGACTTGGCTACGAGCAGTACTTC. Together with reference TRBV19 and TRBJ2-7, the CDR3 gives the full variable domain: DGGITQSPKYLFRKEGQNVTLSCEQNLNHDAMYWYRQDPGQGLRLIYYSQIVNDFQKGDIAEGYSVSREKKESFPLTVTSAQKNPTAFYLCASSPGLGYEQYFGPGTRLTVT.